Below, one T cell receptor beta chain is given with its context. The antigen it recognizes is unknown. Base qualities are not provided; no much larger clone lies one nucleotide away. The data are from a study of cytomegalovirus exposure and HLA in healthy donors (dated by TCRdb to the late 2010s). Regarding the research as a whole: According to an earlier analysis of 550 to 750 of the donors, some 170 million T cells yielded 90 million to 130 million unique TCR beta sequences and roughly 280 Gb of sequence data. To decide whether each TCR beta V gene segment behaved as functional or pseudogenic, an earlier analysis of some 600 of the donors relied on high-throughput TCR beta sequencing. An early release that covered fewer than 750 HLA-typed donors contained around 300 gigabases of sequencing data and around 85 million unique TCR sequences. The number of donors typed differed by locus, with 629-630 for A, B, C, DRB1 and DQB1, over 500 for DQA1, 600 to 610 for DPA1, and 450 to 480 for DPB1. The study profiled the T cell repertoires of under 850 subjects by immunosequencing and related them to cytomegalovirus serostatus. Of the roughly 400 genotyped donors, roughly 80% fell in the genetic ancestry cluster associated with self-reported Caucasian donors. Because of strong linkage in the cohort, roughly five DR-DQ haplotypes were treated as single units for association and clustering. A later analysis re-analyzed previously published TCR beta repertoires from roughly 690 donors and added high-resolution HLA genotyping to study TCR occurrence patterns. Along with the approximately 600-subject first cohort, a separate validation cohort of over 90 different subjects was used. Donor age, sex, ethnicity and CMV serostatus were compiled together with the repertoire data. The study was designed to test whether signatures of past pathogen exposure could be identified by cataloging public T cell receptors. Across approximately 420 genotyped donors of the cohort, an average of about 250,000 unique TCR beta nucleotide sequences per donor were sequenced, and roughly 17% of those sequences were non-productive. Both class I and class II loci were covered by HLA typing, at four-digit resolution. All discovery cohort repertoires had been generated using a single sequencing platform. Rather than using new phenotypic data, the later analysis identified candidate immune exposures from TCR beta sequences and from how often those sequences occurred across donors. In a later genetic analysis, genome-wide SNP genotypes for about 65% of the roughly 670 donors were used, and that subset was treated as a discovery cohort. To predict cytomegalovirus infection status, the study brought together high-throughput TCR immunosequencing, statistical association of individual TCRs with disease status, and machine learning. The paper as a whole reports these results and caveats: The 87-base-pair reads could not distinguish some IMGT-functional V segments, including TRBV6-2 and TRBV6-3, so those segments were excluded. At a false discovery rate of 0.05, a later analysis linked 15,000 to 20,000 TCR beta sequences to specific HLA alleles. An earlier analysis of around 540 of the donors showed that most TCR beta V segments appeared in productive rearrangements either about 90% or about 30% of the time, which broadly matched IMGT annotations. Most TCR sequences were seen in very few donors, while some public TCRs were found in many individuals. V-gene and J-gene trimming of TCR beta chains was associated with a missense DCLRE1C variant in a later genetic analysis, and the association was replicated in an independent cohort. Because counts were too low, roughly 18 rarely observed V segments, including chromosome 9 orphons, were left out of the earlier analysis of 587 of the donors. Because HLA typing was unavailable for some donors at each locus, only the typed subset was used in association tests. A group of highly shared sequence variants was considered likely to be a technical artifact of the sequencing pipeline. According to a later analysis, TCR association rates differed among HLA loci, with DRB1 alleles showing the most associated TCRs and HLA-C alleles showing the fewest. Correlated functional status among segregating V segments might be attributable to linkage disequilibrium, but an unknown experimental factor could not be ruled out. CMV serostatus was the only immune exposure information available for the cohort. The cohort was sequenced for TCR beta chains only, and without alpha or paired-chain data the features that could be detected were limited. Assigning TCR associations to individual alleles was difficult when HLA alleles, especially DR and DQ, strongly co-occurred. The classifier was reported to diagnose cytomegalovirus status with high specificity and sensitivity in both the original and validation cohorts. In a later genetic analysis, fewer N-insertions in productive TCRs were reported among donors in an Asian-associated ancestry cluster than the 666-donor mean. In the study, about 150 TCR beta chains were listed as associated with cytomegalovirus. Several of the top co-occurrence clusters appeared to be linked to parvovirus B19, influenza, CMV and Epstein-Barr virus, according to a later analysis. In a later analysis, HLA-associated TCR beta chains were found to be more clonally expanded and to have lower generation probabilities than equally common non-associated chains. A later analysis found that most CMV-associated TCR beta chains appeared HLA-restricted, with HLA associations seemingly driven largely by CMV exposure. Sequencing depth was assumed to be roughly uniform across donors in the presence/absence analyses, though that assumption may not hold. In vitro tests confirmed that a few of the cytomegalovirus-associated TCR beta chains recognize cytomegalovirus antigens. The authors suggested that the approach could potentially be generalized to other disease states and immunological phenotypes. A further reported finding was that TCR beta sequences accurately predicted the HLA-A and HLA-B alleles for most subjects in the first cohort.

The receptor library was made with the immunoSEQ multiplex PCR assay. The multiplex PCR relied on a mix of 60 forward primers for TCR Vbeta segments and 13 reverse primers for TCR Jbeta segments. A multiplex PCR assay on genomic DNA amplified the CDR3 region of rearranged TCR beta genes. The amplified TCR beta libraries were sequenced on the Illumina HiSeq System as 87-base-pair reads. The study's own analysis went as follows. Across the roughly 640 repertoires, a later analysis counted around 80 million unique TCR beta chains, some 11 million of which were shared by at least two donors. Raw reads were error-corrected and collapsed into unique sequences with a nearest-neighbor algorithm that merged closely related sequences to remove PCR and sequencing errors. Alignment of CDR3 sequences to IMGT reference sequences was used to assign V, D and J gene segments. For a sequence to be retained, a match of at least six nucleotides to both a V gene segment and a J gene segment was required. Rearrangements were classified as productive when the CDR3 lacked stop codons and remained in frame with V and J, and all other rearrangements were classified as non-productive. Following IMGT convention, CDR3 was defined as the stretch from the second conserved V-encoded cysteine up to the conserved J-encoded phenylalanine. In an earlier analysis of roughly 580 of the donors, sequences lacking an unambiguous match to a single V gene segment were excluded. In an earlier analysis of some 590 of the donors, a V segment was called functional when productive rearrangements were above 56.7%, and segregating when the standard deviation between donors exceeded 5%. A statistical classification framework was developed to diagnose cytomegalovirus status using the catalog of TCR beta chain sequences. V and J gene assignment, in a later analysis, came from comparing TCR nucleotide sequences with IMGT/GENE-DB human TR gene sequences. A later analysis assigned CDR3 sequences and most-parsimonious VDJ recombination scenarios with the TCRdist pipeline. In a later analysis, each TCR beta chain was defined by its CDR3 amino acid sequence together with its V-gene family, and reads lacking a unique V-gene family were excluded. To address suspected cross-contamination and a sequencing artifact, a later analysis removed several hundred highly shared, low-generation-probability nucleotide sequences. In a later analysis, a clonal expansion index for each public chain was calculated from normalized within-repertoire ranks of inferred template counts. In a later analysis, generation probabilities were computed using a VDJ recombination model fitted to out-of-frame rearrangements, and the results were checked against IGoR. Hypergeometric tests were used in a later analysis to score TCR-TCR, TCR-HLA and TCR-CMV co-occurrence, with a repertoire-size bias correction applied to the TCR pairs. False discovery rates were estimated in a later analysis by permuting HLA or CMV assignments 20 times. A later analysis grouped co-occurring TCRs with DBSCAN, adding TCRdist sequence similarity when clustering within HLA-allele-positive subsets. Co-occurrence clustering excluded repertoires with fewer than 30,000 or more than 120,000 public chains, plus five with anomalous nucleotide sharing. TCRdb mirrors the immuneACCESS table, restricted to in-frame sequences. Some clones are absent from its copies; in checked studies, under half trace to an unresolved V gene, and the reason for the others is unknown. V and J calls and clone size are as listed in that table; D and trimming were resolved from the DNA. For this sample the table gives under 200,000 clones, of which roughly 74% were detected only once. The ten top clones hold 1.8% of the sample.

At the junction V is shortened by 4 bases and J by 2 bases, with 12 bases in between. The CDR3 runs 14 amino acids, cysteine and phenylalanine included. The only DNA kept is the CDR3, 42 bases in frame from the first base. CDR1 SGHRS and CDR2 YFSETQ are derived from the germline V gene. The cohort consisted of 666 healthy bone marrow donors. All cohort members were sampled while nominally healthy, although unrecorded immune exposures were likely present. The donor was CMV seronegative and was included in the group of 352 seronegative cohort members. A peripheral blood sample was provided by each donor, and peripheral blood mononuclear cells were used for TCR beta sequencing. The Qiagen DNeasy Blood Extraction Kit was used to extract genomic DNA from the blood cell samples.

The receptor was derived from a woman aged 30 to 39 in good health and CMV-seronegative. Sequenced material: PBMCs. The chain uses TRBV5-1 and TRBJ1-2, with TRBD1 tentatively as D gene (5 bases match). The CDR3 reads CASSPRDSNYGYTF. The DNA sequence reads TGCGCCAGCAGCCCACGGGACTCAAACTATGGCTACACCTTC.